This note documents a single T cell receptor (beta chain) sequence. Its antigen is currently unknown. Some clones are missing from TCRdb's copy, which holds only in-frame ones; the method was immunoSEQ multiplex PCR. Of roughly 68,000 clones listed, roughly 74% are singletons. Expansion of antigen-specific CD4+ T cells with viral peptide pools was carried out by the ViraFEST assay before sequencing. Culture proceeded for approximately 9 days, and CD4+ T cells were then isolated. Either the BNT162b2 or mRNA-1273 vaccine was given to participants in two doses. The vaccine recipients had no prior SARS-CoV-2 infection, with negative nucleocapsid antibodies. Cultures had half their medium replaced with IL-2 medium on days 3 and 7. These data belong to a study of vaccination effects on CD4 cells after COVID-19. CDR3 length: 14 residues. Germline lookup yields CDR1 SGHTA and CDR2 FQGNSA. Trimming took 4 bases from V and 0 from J, leaving 6 bases between them.

Study results and caveats: Whether induced by infection or by vaccine, clones showed marked clonal contraction late after vaccination.

The rearrangement links TRBV7-2 to TRBJ2-2, with D unclear. The material sequenced was CD4+ T cells from PBMCs cultured with HCoV-229E spike peptides, taken after COVID-19 vaccination. This TCR was sampled from a human donor who received a COVID-19 vaccine. DNA for the CDR3: TGTGCCAGCAGCTCGCCCGCGAACACCGGGGAGCTGTTTTTT. Amino acids: CASSSPANTGELFF.